These 14 T cell receptor beta chains originate from one sample sequenced in a study of T cells in localized non-small cell lung cancer. TCRdb's copy holds only in-frame clones and misses some; the assay was immunoSEQ multiplex PCR. The sample includes some 34,000 clones, about four fifths of them seen just once. This material consisted of peripheral blood, taken before any cancer treatment. Receptors were obtained from a male donor older than 55 with stage III squamous cell lung carcinoma.

This chain links TRBV6-1 with TRBJ1-1; D remains unclear. The CDR3 spans 12 residues. The V end was cut by 4 bases, the J end by 7 bases, with 10 bases between. Germline loops: CDR1 MNHNS, CDR2 SASEGT. CDR3 region: CASSVGAREAFF. In DNA, the CDR3 is TGTGCCAGCAGTGTCGGAGCTCGTGAAGCTTTCTTT.

This clone appeared a few times. The chain has TRBV7-9 and TRBJ2-7; 12 positions match TRBD2. Unmatched junction bases numbered 5, after V lost 5 bases and J lost 0 bases. CDR1 is SEHNR, CDR2 FQNEAQ, per germline (reference sequence). There are 16 residues in the CDR3. CDR3 region: CASSRLTSGSSYEQYF. In nucleotides, the CDR3 is TGTGCCAGCAGCCGACTGACTAGCGGGAGCTCCTACGAGCAGTACTTC.

This clone occurred a few times. The genes are TRBV18 and TRBJ1-6, with 8 nucleotides matching TRBD1. CDR3 length equals 17 residues. The germline gives CDR1 KGHSH, CDR2 LQKENI. V shed 6 bases and J 8 bases; nucleotides not matched to a gene: 15. CDR3 sequence: CASSLGPGGLFDSPLHF. In nucleotides, the CDR3 is TGTGCCAGCTCGCTAGGCCCAGGGGGCTTGTTTGATTCACCCCTCCACTTT.

This chain joins TRBV28 and TRBJ2-7; possibly TRBD1 for D (5 bases). The CDR3 consists of 13 residues. V lost 2 bases to trimming and J lost 2 bases, with 7 bases between them. Looked up from germline, CDR1 is MDHEN and CDR2 is SYDVKM. Here the CDR3 reads CASSLPGPYEQYF. DNA for the CDR3: TGTGCCAGCAGTTTACCAGGGCCCTACGAGCAGTACTTC. The full variable domain, with the rest looked up from reference TRBV28 and TRBJ2-7, is DVKVTQSSRYLVKRTGEKVFLECVQDMDHENMFWYRQDPGLGLRLIYFSYDVKMKEKGDIPEGYSVSREKKERFSLILESASTNQTSMYLCASSLPGPYEQYFGPGTRLTVT.

This clone occurred a few times. This chain joins TRBV18 and TRBJ2-2; 7 nucleotides line up with TRBD2. V was clipped by 2 bases and J by 2 bases; unmatched bases: 5. Germline CDR1 and CDR2: KGHSH and LQKENI. This CDR3 has 16 amino acids. For the CDR3, the DNA is TGTGCCAGCTCACCATGGTCTAGCGGTAACACCGGGGAGCTGTTTTTT. This codes for CASSPWSSGNTGELFF.

The genes are TRBV29-1 and TRBJ1-5; maybe TRBD1 (5 bases). CDR3 size: 14 residues. The germline V gene encodes CDR1 SQVTM and CDR2 ANQGSEA. Trimming left V 5 bases short and J 0 bases short, with 11 bases between. CDR3 residues: CSVMTANSNQPQHF. CDR3 bases: TGCAGCGTTATGACAGCTAATAGCAATCAGCCCCAGCATTTT.

The J gene is TRBJ2-5, the V gene TRBV7-2; D assignment may be TRBD1 or TRBD2 (5 bases each). Germline V gene lookup returns CDR1 SGHTA and CDR2 FQGNSA. The CDR3 extends over 15 amino acids. Trimming removed 4 bases at V and 7 bases at J, with 19 bases between. In DNA form, the CDR3 reads TGTGCCAGCAGCTCTCACCTGACTGGGACGGGGACCCAGTACTTC. It specifies CASSSHLTGTGTQYF. Variable domain in full (rest from reference TRBV7-2 and TRBJ2-5): GAGVSQSPSNKVTEKGKDVELRCDPISGHTALYWYRQSLGQGLEFLIYFQGNSAPDKSGLPSDRFSAERTGGSVSTLTIQRTQQEDSAVYLCASSSHLTGTGTQYFGPGTRLLVL.

This chain connects TRBV5-8 to TRBJ2-1; no clear D gene. CDR1 is SGHTS and CDR2 is YDEGEE in the germline V gene. The CDR3 has 14 residues. V lost 2 bases and J lost 2, with 8 bases in between. In nucleotides, the CDR3 is TGTGCCAGCAGCTTATACACCGCCTACAATGAGCAGTTCTTC. The encoded protein is CASSLYTAYNEQFF.

The genes are TRBV28 and TRBJ2-1; 9 nucleotides match TRBD2. Germline loops: CDR1 MDHEN, CDR2 SYDVKM. The CDR3 spans 16 residues. V trimming: 5 bases; J trimming: 3 bases; junction bases outside the gene matches: 8. The CDR3, as DNA: TGTGCCAGCAGTGGCTATAGCGGGAGACGCTACAATGAGCAGTTCTTC. Residues: CASSGYSGRRYNEQFF.

The rearrangement uses TRBV4-3 and TRBJ1-5; 10 nucleotides agree with TRBD1. The CDR3 sequence is 17 residues long. The germline V gene encodes CDR1 LGHNA and CDR2 YSLEER. Trimming removed 4 bases from V and 8 bases from J; junction bases left unmatched: 14. The CDR3 DNA reads TGCGCCAGCAGCCTGATATTCCGGGACAGGGGTGCAAAGCCCCAGCATTTT. Translation gives CASSLIFRDRGAKPQHF.

This clone was picked up one time. This chain joins TRBV6-1 and TRBJ1-3, with D perhaps matching TRBD1 (6 bases). CDR1 MNHNS and CDR2 SASEGT come from the germline V gene. V was pared by 2 bases and J by 3 bases, with 14 bases between. This CDR3 is built from 16 residues. CDR3 sequence reads: CASSEFGGGGGNTIYF. The CDR3 bases are TGTGCCAGCAGTGAATTCGGCGGGGGCGGTGGAAACACCATATATTTT.

The chain joins TRBV10-3 to TRBJ1-1; D unclear. CDR3 length: 13 amino acids. Germline CDR1 ENHRY, CDR2 SYGVKD. V was trimmed by 3 bases and J by 4 bases, leaving 9 bases between them. The CDR3 is CAISDRSGTEAFF. In DNA form, the CDR3 reads TGTGCCATCAGTGATCGGTCCGGCACTGAAGCTTTCTTT.

V usage is TRBV7-2 and J usage is TRBJ2-1; no reliable D call. Trimming stripped 1 base from V and 6 bases from J, with 1 base between. Germline V gene sequence: CDR1 SGHTA, CDR2 FQGNSA. This CDR3 is built from 11 residues. Written as DNA, the CDR3 is TGTGCCAGCAGCTTAGTCAATGAGCAGTTCTTC. It encodes CASSLVNEQFF.

The chain recombines TRBV5-4 with TRBJ1-1; D ambiguous. CDR1 SGHNT and CDR2 YYREEE come from the germline V gene (reference sequence). The germline V and J ends were trimmed by 1 base and 6 bases, with 13 bases remaining between them. CDR3 length equals 14 residues. This CDR3 reads CASSLITSTPEAFF. The CDR3 DNA reads as TGTGCCAGCAGCTTGATAACTTCGACCCCTGAAGCTTTCTTT.